The clone carrying this T cell receptor beta chain was seen a single time. V was pared by 2 bases and J by 1 base, with 5 bases between. CDR1 is SGHTA, CDR2 FQGTGA, per germline. The CDR3 loop spans 13 amino acids. The treatment denotes: some 19 received Ad26.COV2.S at low or high dose, single or two shots; five or six received placebo; per-sample allocation not given. All samples were drawn on day 63, counting from the first vaccine or placebo injection. Ad26 vector vaccine expressed Wuhan-strain SARS-CoV-2 spike. TCRdb's table, derived via immunoSEQ multiplex PCR, lists solely in-frame clones and lacks some. Of around 450,000 clones in the sample, 85% to 90% are singletons; the top ten hold about 2.5%. The data originate from a study of Ad26.COV2.S vaccination and SARS-CoV-2 variants.

The chain has TRBV7-3 and TRBJ1-1, with D maybe TRBD1 (5 bases). The TCR originated in a person aged 18 to 59 who received the Ad26.COV2.S COVID-19 vaccine or a placebo. The material was peripheral blood, obtained in a trial of Ad26.COV2.S vaccine versus placebo. Here the CDR3 DNA reads TGTGCCAGCAGCTTAGGACAGAACACTGAAGCTTTCTTT. This translates into CASSLGQNTEAFF.